The 18 T cell receptor beta chains in this list originate from one sample, sequenced in a study of blood T cell repertoires in COVID-19. Libraries were prepared by immunoSEQ multiplex PCR; TCRdb keeps only in-frame clonotypes and omits some of them. The sample contains some 670,000 clones, over 80% of which appear only once. The sequenced material came from peripheral blood. These TCRs come from a woman aged 18-30 years with acute or convalescent COVID-19.

The chain has TRBV13 and TRBJ1-4; D not resolved. With 0 bases removed from V and 7 bases from J, the gap between germline ends came to 9 bases. CDR3 length equals 14 residues. The germline CDR1 and CDR2 sequences are PRHDT and FYEKMQ (reference sequence). CDR3: CASSLGGVGEKLFF. In DNA form, the CDR3 reads TGTGCCAGCAGCTTAGGGGGAGTCGGTGAAAAACTGTTTTTT.

The V gene is TRBV28, the J gene TRBJ1-4; 9 bases are a match to TRBD1. This CDR3 is 16 amino acids long. J lost 3 bases, V lost 3 bases, and 5 bases had no gene match. Germline V gives CDR1 MDHEN, CDR2 SYDVKM. CDR3 bases: TGTGCCAGCAGTTTGGACAGGGGAACGGCTAATGAAAAACTGTTTTTT. Translated, it gives CASSLDRGTANEKLFF.

The chain links TRBV7-9 to TRBJ1-3; tentatively, D is TRBD1 (5 bases). The V end lost 3 bases, the J end lost 4 bases, and 10 bases lay between the germline ends. The CDR3 spans 14 residues. CDR1 and CDR2 from the germline V gene are SEHNR and FQNEAQ (reference sequence). The CDR3 region is CASSLQGTGNTIYF. The CDR3 bases are TGTGCCAGCAGCTTGCAGGGCACAGGAAACACCATATATTTT.

The chain employs TRBV20-1 and TRBJ2-3; TRBD2 aligns across 7 bases. V lost 3 bases, J lost 5 bases, and 5 bases stayed unmatched. This CDR3 comprises 13 residues. CDR1 is DFQATT and CDR2 is SNEGSKA in the germline V gene (reference sequence). This CDR3 is CSASRLAGDTQYF. For the CDR3, the DNA is TGCAGTGCTAGTCGATTAGCGGGAGATACGCAGTATTTT.

This clone was picked up one time. The J gene is TRBJ2-7, the V gene TRBV6-2 or TRBV6-3; D is ambiguous. Per the germline V gene, CDR1 is MNHEY and CDR2 is SVGEGT. Between the trimmed V and J ends, which lost 6 bases and 4 bases, there was a span of 13 bases. CDR3 length: 13 residues. The CDR3 region is CASRPSVRYEQYF. CDR3 coding DNA: TGTGCCAGCAGACCTTCGGTGCGTTACGAGCAGTACTTC.

This chain joins TRBV6-2 or TRBV6-3 and TRBJ2-5, with D unclear. Trimming removed 2 bases from V and 1 base from J, with 11 bases in between. This CDR3 region has 15 residues. The germline V gene has CDR1 MNHEY and CDR2 SVGEGT. CDR3 coding DNA: TGTGCCAGCAGTTACAGATACGGTAGCCAAGAGACCCAGTACTTC. Its protein product is CASSYRYGSQETQYF.

V is TRBV21-1 and J is TRBJ1-5; the table gives TRBD1 as D, unverified against the DNA. TRBV21-1 is flagged as a pseudogene. The CDR3 contains 15 residues. The CDR3 nucleotides read TGTGCCAGCAGCAATTTGGAAGGGGATGGGCAGCCCCAGCATTTT. It is translated as CASSNLEGDGQPQHF.

The chain links TRBV19 to TRBJ1-2; D may be TRBD1 (6 bases). The V end lost 7 bases, the J end lost 3 bases, and 18 bases lay between the germline ends. This CDR3 is 15 amino acids long. Germline-derived CDR1 and CDR2 are LNHDA and SQIVND (reference sequence). The CDR3 is CASTVSPGVYYGYTF. The CDR3 coding sequence is TGTGCCAGTACCGTTTCCCCAGGGGTGTACTATGGCTACACCTTC.

The V and J genes are TRBV12-3 or TRBV12-4 and TRBJ1-4, with D tentatively TRBD1 (6 bases). This CDR3 is built from 13 residues. V lost 7 bases and J 8 bases, leaving 14 bases between the germline ends. The CDR3 is CASTPDSREKLFF. The CDR3, as DNA: TGTGCCAGCACCCCGGACAGTCGGGAAAAACTGTTTTTT.

This clone was seen only once. The DNA for the CDR3 is TGTGCCAGCAGCTTCACGGGAGGATCGAACACTGAAGCTTTCTTT. It encodes CASSFTGGSNTEAFF. The chain has TRBV4-2 and TRBJ1-1; D is unresolved. Germline V CDR1 and CDR2: LGHNA, YNFKEQ. CDR3 length: 15 residues. V was clipped by 5 bases and J by 1 base, with 14 bases between them.

V is TRBV24-1 and J is TRBJ1-1, with D unresolved. V dropped 3 bases and J dropped 3 bases, with 16 bases sitting between them. From germline, CDR1 is KGHDR and CDR2 SFDVKD. CDR3 length: 16 residues. The CDR3 region is CATSDPDRGRDTEAFF. CDR3 nucleotides: TGTGCCACCAGTGATCCCGACCGGGGTAGGGACACTGAAGCTTTCTTT.

The chain links TRBV9 to TRBJ2-2, with D possibly TRBD1 on 6 matching bases. V lost 3 bases and J 4 bases, leaving 19 bases between the germline ends. CDR3 length: 17 residues. The germline CDR1 and CDR2 sequences are SGDLS and YYNGEE. CDR3 protein: CASSEQVRTVVTGELFF. The CDR3 DNA sequence: TGTGCCAGCAGCGAGCAGGTCAGGACAGTGGTCACCGGGGAGCTGTTTTTT.

J is TRBJ2-7 and V is TRBV11-2; tentatively, D is TRBD2 (6 bases). CDR3 length: 13 amino acids. V lost 5 bases and J lost 4, with 12 bases in between. Germline V gene sequence: CDR1 SGHAT, CDR2 FQNNGV. In DNA, the CDR3 is TGTGCCAGCAGCCGGGGGAAGGGTTACGAGCAGTACTTC. The encoded protein is CASSRGKGYEQYF.

CDR3 bases: TGTGCCACCGGCAGTGTGGGACACAATCAGCCCCAGCATTTT. Translation gives CATGSVGHNQPQHF. The genes are TRBV24-1 and TRBJ1-5; maybe TRBD1 (6 bases). The V end was cut by 9 bases, the J end by 3 bases, with 14 bases between. Germline-derived CDR1 and CDR2 are KGHDR and SFDVKD. This CDR3 is built from 14 residues.

This chain connects TRBV6-5 to TRBJ1-2; D perhaps matches TRBD1 (6 bases). The ends were cut back, 7 bases at V and 2 bases at J, with 8 bases in the middle. Germline V gives CDR1 MNHEY, CDR2 SVGAGI. The CDR3 loop spans 12 amino acids. CDR3 sequence: CASKQGNYGYTF. CDR3 sequence (DNA): TGTGCCAGCAAACAGGGAAACTATGGCTACACCTTC.

This rearrangement joins TRBV10-3 to TRBJ1-1; unclear D gene. CDR3 length equals 14 residues. The V gene lost 7 bases and the J gene lost 0 bases, with 12 bases spanning the gap. Germline V gene data show CDR1 as ENHRY and CDR2 as SYGVKD. For the CDR3, the DNA is TGTGCCATCATCTCCCCCAGATTGAACACTGAAGCTTTCTTT. The encoded protein is CAIISPRLNTEAFF.

This chain joins TRBV6-6 and TRBJ1-1, with 12 bases matching TRBD1. The CDR3 spans 15 residues. Unmatched junction bases numbered 4, after V lost 1 base and J lost 7 bases. CDR1 and CDR2 from the germline V gene are MNHNY and SVGAGI (reference sequence). The CDR3 nucleotides are TGTGCCAGCAGTTACTGGGACAGGGGGCTGAATGAAGCTTTCTTT. Translated: CASSYWDRGLNEAFF.

This clone has at least ten counts. The rearrangement uses TRBV6-5 and TRBJ1-1; D is uncertain. Deletions cut 2 bases from V and 1 base from J, with 11 bases between. Germline V lookup: CDR1 MNHEY, CDR2 SVGAGI. The CDR3 runs to 15 residues. Here the CDR3 DNA reads TGTGCCAGCAGTTACACGGAGGTCGGGAACACTGAAGCTTTCTTT. It encodes CASSYTEVGNTEAFF.